This T cell receptor beta chain was sequenced in a study of blood T cell repertoires in COVID-19. On the study more broadly: Samples taken during acute and convalescent COVID-19 were collected in the United States, Italy and Spain.

Ages ranged from about 18 to 89 years, with residence in about 23 US areas. Trimming stripped 5 bases from V and 0 bases from J, with 7 bases between. The length of the CDR3 is 13 residues. Germline CDR1 reads SEHNR; CDR2 reads FQNEAQ (reference sequence). The data were produced by immunoSEQ multiplex PCR, yet TCRdb's version contains in-frame clones alone and is incomplete. The sample shows about 150,000 clones, approximately 80% of them seen only once. The source material was PBMCs or T cells enriched from blood (not recorded which). This TCR was sampled from a woman between 45 and 60 years old who had recovered from COVID-19. The gene calls are TRBV7-9 and TRBJ2-5; possible D gene TRBD1, 5 bases. The chain's CDR3 is CASSPGNQETQYF. CDR3 bases: TGTGCCAGCAGCCCAGGGAACCAAGAGACCCAGTACTTC.